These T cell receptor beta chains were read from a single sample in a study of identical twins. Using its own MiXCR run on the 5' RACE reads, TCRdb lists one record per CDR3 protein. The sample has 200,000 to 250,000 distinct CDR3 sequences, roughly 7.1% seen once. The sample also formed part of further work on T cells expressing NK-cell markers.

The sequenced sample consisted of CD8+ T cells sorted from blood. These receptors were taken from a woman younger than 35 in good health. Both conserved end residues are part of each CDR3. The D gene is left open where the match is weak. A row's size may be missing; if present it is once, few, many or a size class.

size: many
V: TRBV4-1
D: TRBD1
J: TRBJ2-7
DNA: TGCGCCAGCAGCCGACAGGGGACTCCCTACGAGCAGTACTTC
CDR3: CASSRQGTPYEQYF

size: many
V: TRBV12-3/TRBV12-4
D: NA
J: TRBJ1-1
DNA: TGTGCCAGCAGTTTAGCGACCAGCCTTGAAGCTTTCTTT
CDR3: CASSLATSLEAFF

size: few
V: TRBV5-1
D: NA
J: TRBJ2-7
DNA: TGCGCCAGCAGCTTAGGTGAGCTCCCCCTCTACGAGCAGTACTTC
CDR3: CASSLGELPLYEQYF

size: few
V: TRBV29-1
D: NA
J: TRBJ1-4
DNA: TGCAGCGCCCCCTTACTGGGTGGCGAAAAACTGTTTTTT
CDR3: CSAPLLGGEKLFF

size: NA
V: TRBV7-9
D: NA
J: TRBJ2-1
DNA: TGTGCCAGCAGCCACGGGTCGAGGGGGGAGGTTAGCCATGAGCAGTTCTTC
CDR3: CASSHGSRGEVSHEQFF

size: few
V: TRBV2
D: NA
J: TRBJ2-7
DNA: TGTGCCAGCAGGATAGCTGGGACGGATCCTAACTTC
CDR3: CASRIAGTDPNF

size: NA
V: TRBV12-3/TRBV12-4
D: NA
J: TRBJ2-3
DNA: TGTGCCAGCAGCCCCACCCTTCCCCACATAATGACAGATACGCAGTATTTT
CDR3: CASSPTLPHIMTDTQYF

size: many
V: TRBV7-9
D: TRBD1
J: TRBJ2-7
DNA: TGTGCCAGCAGCTACCCCCGGGACAGGGTTACCTACGAGCAGTACTTC
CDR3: CASSYPRDRVTYEQYF

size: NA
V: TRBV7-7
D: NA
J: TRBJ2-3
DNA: TGTGCCAGCAGCCCCGACAGAGATACGCAGTATTTT
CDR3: CASSPDRDTQYF

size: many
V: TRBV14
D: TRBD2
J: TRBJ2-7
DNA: TGTGCCAGCAGCCCAGGGGTTCTAGCGGGAGCGTCCTCCTACGAGCAGTACTTC
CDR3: CASSPGVLAGASSYEQYF

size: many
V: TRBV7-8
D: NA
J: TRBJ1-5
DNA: TGTGCCAGCAGCTTATCTAGCAATCAGCCCCAGCATTTT
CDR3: CASSLSSNQPQHF

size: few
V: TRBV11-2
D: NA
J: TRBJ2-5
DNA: TGTGCCAGCAGCGGACTCCTAGAGACCCAGTACTTC
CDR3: CASSGLLETQYF

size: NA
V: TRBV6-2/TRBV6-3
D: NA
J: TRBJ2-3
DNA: TGTGCCAGCAGTGAGGCTGTAGAAACAGATACGCAGTATTTT
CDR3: CASSEAVETDTQYF

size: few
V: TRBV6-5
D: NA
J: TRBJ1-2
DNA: TGTGCCAGCAGTTACTGGGCAGATAATAACTATGGCTACACCTTC
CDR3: CASSYWADNNYGYTF

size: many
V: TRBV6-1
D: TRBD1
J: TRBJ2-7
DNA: TGTGCCAGCAGCCTAAACAGGGGGCGCGACTACGAGCAGTACTTC
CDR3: CASSLNRGRDYEQYF

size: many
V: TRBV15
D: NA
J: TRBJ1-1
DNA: TGTGCCACCAGCAGGACGGGGGTTCTAAACGCTTTCTTT
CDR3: CATSRTGVLNAFF

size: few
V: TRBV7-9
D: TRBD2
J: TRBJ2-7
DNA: TGTGCCAGCAGCTCGGGAGGCAGGGCTCACTACGAGCAGTACTTC
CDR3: CASSSGGRAHYEQYF

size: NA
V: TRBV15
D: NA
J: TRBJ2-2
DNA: TGTGCCACCAGCAGAGAGAGGACCCCTAGTGGGGAGCTGTTTTTT
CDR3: CATSRERTPSGELFF

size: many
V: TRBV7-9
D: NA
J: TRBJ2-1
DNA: TGTGCCAGCAGTCGGGGGCAAGACAGGGCCTATGAGCAGTTCTTC
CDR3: CASSRGQDRAYEQFF

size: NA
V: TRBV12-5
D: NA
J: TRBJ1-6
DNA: TGTGCTAGTGGTTCTTCGGAGGGGGGCCTTTATAATTCACCCCTCCACTTT
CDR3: CASGSSEGGLYNSPLHF

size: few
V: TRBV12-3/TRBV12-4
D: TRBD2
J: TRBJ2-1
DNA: TGTGCCAGCAGTACTACCTGGGCGGGAGGGATATTTAATGAGCAGTTCTTC
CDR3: CASSTTWAGGIFNEQFF

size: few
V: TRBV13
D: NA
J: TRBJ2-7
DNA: TGTGCCAGCAGCTCAACTATAAGCAGGGGCGTCGGTTACGAGCAGTACTTC
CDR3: CASSSTISRGVGYEQYF

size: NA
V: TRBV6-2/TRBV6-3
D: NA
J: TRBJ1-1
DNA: TGTGCCAGCAGTTGGAGGGGACGGACCTTGAACACTGAAGCTTTCTTT
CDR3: CASSWRGRTLNTEAFF

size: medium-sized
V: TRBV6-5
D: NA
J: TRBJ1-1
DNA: TGTGCCAGCAGTTACTTCGGGAACACTGAAGCTTTCTTT
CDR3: CASSYFGNTEAFF